The 27 T cell receptor beta chains in this list originate from one sample, sequenced in a study of T cell responses to AZD1222 COVID-19 vaccine. Method: immunoSEQ multiplex PCR; TCRdb's copy keeps in-frame clones and lacks some. The table includes about 92,000 clones, approximately 91% detected once. The specimen was peripheral blood, collected on day 0 of AZD1222 vaccination. The receptors were sampled from an adult in good health.

The chain recombines TRBV3-1 (or the pseudogene TRBV3-2) with TRBJ2-7; 11 bases are a match to TRBD2. This CDR3 comprises 20 residues. V was clipped by 4 bases and J by 5 bases; unmatched bases: 22. Germline values: CDR1 LGHDT, CDR2 YNNKEL (reference sequence). This CDR3 is CASSLTTLRASGGYVHEQYF. The CDR3 coding sequence is TGTGCCAGCAGCCTAACAACTTTGCGCGCTAGCGGGGGGTACGTCCACGAGCAGTACTTC.

The chain joins TRBV6-1 to TRBJ1-5, with D maybe TRBD1 (5 bases). The ends were cut back, 0 bases at V and 2 bases at J, with 11 bases in the middle. Germline CDR1 reads MNHNS; CDR2 reads SASEGT. The CDR3 is made up of 16 amino acids. Here the CDR3 reads CASSEARGRRNQPQHF. As DNA, the CDR3 is TGTGCCAGCAGTGAAGCTAGGGGCAGACGCAATCAGCCCCAGCATTTT.

The rearrangement uses TRBV9 and TRBJ2-3; the match to TRBD2 covers 10 bases. V lost 4 bases and J lost 4; bases outside the gene matches: 12. The CDR3 extends over 17 amino acids. Germline CDR1 reads SGDLS; CDR2 reads YYNGEE. The CDR3 DNA sequence: TGTGCCAGCAGCAAAAAACCTAGCGGGAGCCGGGCAGATACGCAGTATTTT. This gives the protein CASSKKPSGSRADTQYF.

The CDR3 reads CASSRPGQWGTEAFF. CDR3 coding DNA: TGTGCCAGCAGTCGTCCGGGACAGTGGGGGACTGAAGCTTTCTTT. The chain is built from TRBV6-6 and TRBJ1-1, with 7 bases lining up with TRBD1. CDR1 is MNHNY and CDR2 is SVGAGI in the germline V gene (reference sequence). J gave up 5 bases and V 5 bases, and 11 bases lay outside the gene matches. The CDR3 consists of 15 residues.

CDR3 sequence reads: CSVLEPPGGYEQYF. The CDR3, as DNA: TGCAGCGTCCTTGAGCCCCCCGGAGGTTACGAGCAGTACTTC. The genes are TRBV29-1 and TRBJ2-7, with D possibly being TRBD2 (5 bases). The CDR3 spans 14 residues. The germline V and J ends were trimmed by 6 bases and 4 bases, with 19 bases remaining between them. CDR1 SQVTM and CDR2 ANQGSEA come from the germline V gene.

The V call is TRBV28, the J call TRBJ1-1; TRBD1 is a possible D gene (6 bases). V was clipped by 5 bases and J by 0 bases, with 13 bases between them. The CDR3 is 15 amino acids. CDR1 and CDR2 from the germline V gene are MDHEN and SYDVKM. The CDR3 loop reads CASSLYRVMNTEAFF. The DNA of the CDR3 is TGTGCCAGCAGTCTATACAGGGTCATGAACACTGAAGCTTTCTTT. Combining the CDR3 with reference TRBV28 and TRBJ1-1 gives the whole variable domain DVKVTQSSRYLVKRTGEKVFLECVQDMDHENMFWYRQDPGLGLRLIYFSYDVKMKEKGDIPEGYSVSREKKERFSLILESASTNQTSMYLCASSLYRVMNTEAFFGQGTRLTVV.

The rearrangement joins TRBV18 to TRBJ2-1, with 7 bases lining up with TRBD1. CDR1 is KGHSH and CDR2 is LQKENI in the germline V gene. The CDR3 runs to 14 residues. The V gene end was trimmed by 1 base and the J gene end by 4 bases; junction bases not matched to a gene: 1. The CDR3 protein is CASSPRTGYNEQFF. CDR3 DNA sequence: TGTGCCAGCTCACCACGGACAGGTTACAATGAGCAGTTCTTC.

V and J are TRBV20-1 and TRBJ2-7; D is unresolved. Germline CDR1 DFQATT, CDR2 SNEGSKA (reference sequence). The V and J ends lost 3 bases and 7 bases respectively, with 13 bases between them. This CDR3 has 12 amino acids. CDR3 DNA sequence: TGCAGTGCTAGTCCCACCGCTAGTGAGCAGTACTTC. Protein product: CSASPTASEQYF.

Regarding this clone: At one of its ends the junction is not consistent with the germline gene, which may arise from a read error. J is TRBJ2-2 and V is TRBV7-7; 15 nucleotides align to TRBD2. The CDR3 has 18 amino acids. From germline, CDR1 is SSHAT and CDR2 FNYEAQ (reference sequence). CDR3 sequence (DNA): TGTGCTAGCAGCTCTGGGACTAGCGGGGGGCGGAACACCGGGGAGCTGTTTTTT. Protein sequence: CASSSGTSGGRNTGELFF.

The chain uses TRBV12-3 or TRBV12-4 and TRBJ1-2, with D perhaps matching TRBD1 (6 bases). This CDR3 has 12 residues. V lost 0 bases and J lost 11, with 10 bases in between. CDR3 region: CASSLATGLYTF. CDR3 DNA: TGTGCCAGCAGTTTAGCGACAGGCTTATACACCTTC.

The rearrangement joins TRBV9 to TRBJ2-3; 7 nucleotides match TRBD2. Germline V gene data show CDR1 as SGDLS and CDR2 as YYNGEE. The CDR3 consists of 14 residues. Unmatched junction bases numbered 2, after V lost 2 bases and J lost 2 bases. CDR3 sequence: CASSVSGVTDTQYF. The CDR3 nucleotides read TGTGCCAGCAGCGTGAGCGGGGTCACAGATACGCAGTATTTT.

This sequence joins TRBV15 and TRBJ1-2, with 10 bases identical to TRBD1. Trimming removed 5 bases from V and 4 bases from J; junction bases left unmatched: 4. Germline-derived CDR1 and CDR2 are LNHNV and YYDKDF (reference sequence). The length of the CDR3 is 14 residues. This chain's CDR3 is CATSRDRGFYGYTF. The DNA for the CDR3 is TGTGCCACCAGCCGGGACAGGGGCTTCTATGGCTACACCTTC. The whole variable domain, filled in from reference TRBV15 and TRBJ1-2, reads DAMVIQNPRYQVTQFGKPVTLSCSQTLNHNVMYWYQQKSSQAPKLLFHYYDKDFNNEADTPDNFQSRRPNTSFCFLDIRSPGLGDTAMYLCATSRDRGFYGYTFGSGTRLTVV.

V and J are TRBV7-2 and TRBJ1-5; unclear D gene. The V gene's germline CDR1 is SGHTA and CDR2 FQGNSA. V lost 5 bases and J lost 4, with 12 bases in between. The CDR3 contains 14 residues. CDR3 DNA sequence: TGTGCCAGCAGCCCCGTCCGGCAGAATCAGCCCCAGCATTTT. Encoded protein: CASSPVRQNQPQHF.

This chain joins TRBV28 and TRBJ1-1; 8 nucleotides line up with TRBD1. Germline V gene data show CDR1 as MDHEN and CDR2 as SYDVKM. With V trimmed by 5 bases and J by 5 bases, 7 bases remained unmatched. CDR3 length: 14 amino acids. In DNA, the CDR3 is TGTGCCAGCAGTCAACAGGGGGGGGGAACTGAAGCTTTCTTT. Translation: CASSQQGGGTEAFF.

CDR3 in DNA: TGTGCCAGCAGGCTTACCGACACTCAGCCCCAGCATTTT. Amino acids: CASRLTDTQPQHF. The chain is built from TRBV5-5 and TRBJ1-5, with D uncertain. V was pared by 5 bases and J by 6 bases, with 12 bases between. The CDR3 consists of 13 residues. Germline V CDR1 and CDR2: SGHKS, YYEKEE (reference sequence).

The genes are TRBV12-3 or TRBV12-4 and TRBJ1-1; D not resolved. CDR3 length: 12 amino acids. Trimming stripped 6 bases from V and 6 bases from J, with 11 bases between. In DNA form, the CDR3 reads TGTGCCAGCAGGGGCAGACGAGCTGAAGCTTTCTTT. It specifies CASRGRRAEAFF.

This chain links TRBV20-1 with TRBJ2-5; no definite D call. The V end was cut by 4 bases, the J end by 2 bases, with 11 bases between. CDR1 and CDR2 from the germline V gene are DFQATT and SNEGSKA (reference sequence). The CDR3 runs 13 residues. CDR3 region: CSAIEIAQETQYF. Written as DNA, the CDR3 is TGCAGTGCTATTGAGATAGCTCAAGAGACCCAGTACTTC.

This clone was picked up one time. V is TRBV20-1 and J is TRBJ1-3; D gene ambiguous. Trimming shortened V by 3 bases and J by 1 base, and 7 bases separated the two germline ends. Germline CDR1 reads DFQATT; CDR2 reads SNEGSKA (reference sequence). The CDR3 is 13 residues long. The CDR3 spells CSASLVSGNTIYF. The CDR3 nucleotides read TGCAGTGCTAGTTTGGTTTCTGGAAACACCATATATTTT.

The chain is built from TRBV7-9 and TRBJ2-3; D may be TRBD1 or TRBD2 (5 bases each). Germline V gene data show CDR1 as SEHNR and CDR2 as FQNEAQ (reference sequence). The germline V and J ends were trimmed by 2 bases and 11 bases, with 20 bases remaining between them. This CDR3 is 15 amino acids long. CDR3 DNA: TGTGCCAGCAGCTTACAGGGAGCAGTATCCGGAGAGCAGTATTTT. This sequence encodes CASSLQGAVSGEQYF.

The chain's CDR3 is CASNKRDTGELFF. CDR3 bases: TGTGCCAGCAACAAACGGGACACCGGGGAGCTGTTTTTT. V gene TRBV5-8 combines with J gene TRBJ2-2; no firm D call. This CDR3 has 13 amino acids. Germline lookup yields CDR1 SGHTS and CDR2 YDEGEE. V shed 6 bases and J shed 3 bases, with 9 bases lying between them. Complete variable domain (other parts from reference TRBV5-8 and TRBJ2-2): EAGVTQSPTHLIKTRGQQATLRCSPISGHTSVYWYQQALGLGLQFLLWYDEGEERNRGNFPPRFSGRQFPNYSSELNVNALELEDSALYLCASNKRDTGELFFGEGSRLTVL.

This chain connects TRBV3-1 (or the pseudogene TRBV3-2) to TRBJ1-2; D remains ambiguous. The ends were cut back, 4 bases at V and 4 bases at J, with 16 bases in the middle. This CDR3 region has 15 residues. Germline-derived CDR1 and CDR2 are LGHDT and YNNKEL (reference sequence). CDR3 bases: TGTGCCAGCAGCCCCGACCGGCGGGTCCTCTATGGCTACACCTTC. This gives the protein CASSPDRRVLYGYTF.

This rearrangement joins TRBV5-1 to TRBJ2-7, with TRBD2 matching over 10 bases. The trim removed 4 bases at V and 2 bases at J, leaving 6 bases unmatched. The CDR3 sequence is 15 residues long. Per the germline V gene, CDR1 is SGHRS and CDR2 is YFSETQ. The CDR3 reads CASSVVAGGTYEQYF. CDR3 nucleotides: TGCGCCAGCAGCGTCGTAGCGGGGGGCACCTACGAGCAGTACTTC.

This chain links TRBV10-3 with TRBJ2-3; D is unresolved. This CDR3 has 13 amino acids. Germline lookup yields CDR1 ENHRY and CDR2 SYGVKD. V was shortened by 1 base and J by 7 bases, with 9 bases between the two germline ends. CDR3 amino acids: CAISEFTDYTQYF. CDR3 coding DNA: TGTGCCATCAGTGAGTTCACAGACTATACGCAGTATTTT.

This sequence joins TRBV15 and TRBJ2-3; no reliable D call. The germline CDR1 and CDR2 sequences are LNHNV and YYDKDF (reference sequence). The CDR3 has 15 residues. Trimming took off 0 bases at V and 0 bases at J, with 7 bases between the two ends. DNA for the CDR3: TGTGCCACCAGCAGAGAAGCACGCAGCACAGATACGCAGTATTTT. Translating gives CATSREARSTDTQYF.

The chain links TRBV6-4 to TRBJ1-1, with no clear D. Per the germline V gene, CDR1 is MRHNA and CDR2 is SNTAGT. The germline V and J ends were trimmed by 6 bases and 3 bases, with 14 bases remaining between them. This CDR3 spans 14 amino acids. The CDR3 DNA follows: TGTGCCAGCAGCGCCCGACATGGGTACACTGAAGCTTTCTTT. This gives the protein CASSARHGYTEAFF.

The CDR3 DNA follows: TGTGCCAGCAGTTATTACCCCGGACAGGTCAACACTGAAGCTTTCTTT. As protein: CASSYYPGQVNTEAFF. V and J are TRBV6-5 and TRBJ1-1; 7 nucleotides agree with TRBD1. In germline, CDR1 is MNHEY, CDR2 SVGAGI. V shed 3 bases and J 2 bases; nucleotides not matched to a gene: 9. The CDR3 covers 16 residues.

The chain employs TRBV6-5 and TRBJ1-5; a weak D match, TRBD1 (5 bases). The V and J ends lost 0 bases and 2 bases respectively, with 11 bases between them. The CDR3 contains 16 residues. Germline assignment: CDR1 MNHEY and CDR2 SVGAGI. In DNA form, the CDR3 reads TGTGCCAGCAGTTACTCGAGTCGGGGGGGCAATCAGCCCCAGCATTTT. It encodes CASSYSSRGGNQPQHF.